This T cell receptor beta chain came from a study of Graves' ophthalmopathy and Graves' hyperthyroidism. Study-level background: Peripheral blood (taken before any treatment) was collected at initial diagnosis.

This clonotype was seen at least ten times. Its antigen is unknown. Study-wide results and caveats: With a specificity of 72.22% and a sensitivity of 70% to 71%, the model predicted ophthalmopathy progression.

The CDR3 extends over 13 amino acids. V was pared by 5 bases and J by 11 bases, with 7 bases of the junction left unmatched. Germline CDR1 LNHDA, CDR2 SQIVND (reference sequence). The sequenced template was RNA, covering the TCR beta CDR3 region. The authors performed first-round RT-PCR with HTBI primers and then a second-round multiplex PCR. TCRdb reprocessed the multiplex PCR reads with MiXCR, giving one entry per CDR3 protein. The sample records 45,000 to 60,000 distinct CDR3 sequences, more than 40% being singletons. The authors isolated PBMCs from 9.5 to 10 ml of fresh peripheral blood. The sequenced material came from peripheral blood. The V gene is TRBV19, the J gene TRBJ2-7; 12 positions agree with TRBD2. The sequence was obtained from an adult woman with Graves' ophthalmopathy. CDR3 bases: TGTGCCAGTAGTTCCGGGACTAGCGGGTCTAAGTACTTC. Protein: CASSSGTSGSKYF. Combining the CDR3 with reference TRBV19 and TRBJ2-7 gives the whole variable domain DGGITQSPKYLFRKEGQNVTLSCEQNLNHDAMYWYRQDPGQGLRLIYYSQIVNDFQKGDIAEGYSVSREKKESFPLTVTSAQKNPTAFYLCASSSGTSGSKYFGPGTRLTVT.